The 8 T cell receptor beta chains below were found in one sample sequenced in a study of OX40 agonist ivuxolimab in advanced cancers. Assay used: immunoSEQ multiplex PCR; TCRdb lists only in-frame clones, some missing. The sample shows roughly 59,000 clones, about 92% of them seen only once. This specimen consisted of CD4+ or CD8+ T cells sorted from blood, obtained in a trial of the OX40 agonist ivuxolimab. The receptors shown here come from an adult with an advanced solid tumor such as melanoma, head and neck, liver or kidney cancer.

The rearrangement links TRBV19 to TRBJ1-5; D call uncertain. Germline V gene data show CDR1 as LNHDA and CDR2 as SQIVND (reference sequence). CDR3 length: 16 amino acids. V was pared by 0 bases and J by 3 bases, with 12 bases between. The CDR3 is CASSIDSGHTNQPQHF. DNA for the CDR3: TGTGCCAGTAGTATAGATAGTGGGCACACCAATCAGCCCCAGCATTTT.

This chain links TRBV29-1 with TRBJ2-1; 11 positions match TRBD1. V shed 7 bases, J shed 6 bases, and the junction held 8 bases outside the gene matches. The CDR3 runs to 14 residues. CDR1 is SQVTM, CDR2 ANQGSEA, per germline. CDR3 coding DNA: TGCAGCGCCGCGGGACAGGGGGGGGTCAATGAGCAGTTCTTC. This codes for CSAAGQGGVNEQFF.

The count of this clone is one. The chain recombines TRBV18 with TRBJ2-3; 8 bases agree with TRBD1. CDR1 and CDR2 from the germline V gene are KGHSH and LQKENI. The CDR3 consists of 16 residues. The V and J ends lost 2 bases and 2 bases, in that order; junction bases with no gene match: 6. CDR3 protein: CASSPSRDRTTDTQYF. DNA for the CDR3: TGTGCCAGCTCACCAAGCCGGGACAGGACCACAGATACGCAGTATTTT.

V gene TRBV6-1 combines with J gene TRBJ2-7; 9 nucleotides match TRBD2. With V trimmed by 4 bases and J by 3 bases, 19 bases remained unmatched. Germline lookup yields CDR1 MNHNS and CDR2 SASEGT. This CDR3 region has 19 residues. The CDR3 sequence: CASSGDGLGLAAEVYEQYF. The CDR3 DNA is TGTGCCAGCAGTGGAGACGGATTGGGACTAGCCGCGGAGGTCTACGAGCAGTACTTC.

The V and J genes are TRBV15 and TRBJ2-2, with a weak D call TRBD2 (6 bases). The V end lost 3 bases, the J end lost 7 bases, and 15 bases lay between the germline ends. Germline lookup yields CDR1 LNHNV and CDR2 YYDKDF (reference sequence). The CDR3 contains 15 residues. The CDR3 here is CATSRGERGGGELFF. The CDR3 DNA reads as TGTGCCACCAGCAGGGGGGAGAGGGGAGGCGGGGAGCTGTTTTTT.

The chain joins TRBV29-1 to TRBJ1-2, with no clear D. Germline assignment: CDR1 SQVTM and CDR2 ANQGSEA. V was shortened by 1 base and J by 4 bases, with 13 bases between the two germline ends. The CDR3 length is 14 residues. CDR3: CSVEGVGVPYGYTF. Written as DNA, the CDR3 is TGCAGCGTTGAAGGGGTCGGGGTTCCCTATGGCTACACCTTC.

This chain's CDR3 is CASSVLSGVYNEQFF. The CDR3 nucleotides are TGTGCCAGCAGCGTCCTGAGTGGAGTCTACAATGAGCAGTTCTTC. The chain uses TRBV9 and TRBJ2-1, with D unresolved. Deletions cut 2 bases from V and 3 bases from J, with 12 bases between. Germline values: CDR1 SGDLS, CDR2 YYNGEE. The CDR3 covers 15 residues.

The rearrangement links TRBV4-1 to TRBJ2-2; TRBD2 matches 10 bases. The CDR3 spans 15 residues. Germline CDR1 MGHRA, CDR2 YSYEKL. V lost 4 bases, J lost 7 bases, and 6 bases stayed unmatched. CDR3 sequence: CASSLPGTSVGELFF. In nucleotides, the CDR3 is TGCGCCAGCAGCCTCCCCGGGACTAGCGTCGGGGAGCTGTTTTTT.